The clone carrying this T cell receptor (beta chain) has only one observation. This entry comes from a study of shared clonotypes between healthy human individuals. CDR3 size: 16 residues. Germline V lookup: CDR1 MDHEN, CDR2 SYDVKM. The V end was cut by 3 bases, the J end by 4 bases, with 19 bases between. Clones were sequenced by immunoSEQ multiplex PCR, and TCRdb holds only the in-frame ones, with some missing. The profile covers 2 million to 2.5 million clones, with around 95% appearing a single time and roughly 0.13% taken by the ten largest. Source material: naive CD4+ T cells sorted from blood. Subset noted: CD45RA+ positively selected. The receptor was derived from a man aged 18-30 years in good health. The chain couples TRBV28 to TRBJ2-7; D gene unclear. The CDR3 here is CASSFLDNSNLYEQYF. The CDR3 region has the DNA TGTGCCAGCAGTTTTCTCGACAACTCCAACCTATACGAGCAGTACTTC. The entire variable domain, with the rest obtained from reference TRBV28 and TRBJ2-7, is as follows: DVKVTQSSRYLVKRTGEKVFLECVQDMDHENMFWYRQDPGLGLRLIYFSYDVKMKEKGDIPEGYSVSREKKERFSLILESASTNQTSMYLCASSFLDNSNLYEQYFGPGTRLTVT.